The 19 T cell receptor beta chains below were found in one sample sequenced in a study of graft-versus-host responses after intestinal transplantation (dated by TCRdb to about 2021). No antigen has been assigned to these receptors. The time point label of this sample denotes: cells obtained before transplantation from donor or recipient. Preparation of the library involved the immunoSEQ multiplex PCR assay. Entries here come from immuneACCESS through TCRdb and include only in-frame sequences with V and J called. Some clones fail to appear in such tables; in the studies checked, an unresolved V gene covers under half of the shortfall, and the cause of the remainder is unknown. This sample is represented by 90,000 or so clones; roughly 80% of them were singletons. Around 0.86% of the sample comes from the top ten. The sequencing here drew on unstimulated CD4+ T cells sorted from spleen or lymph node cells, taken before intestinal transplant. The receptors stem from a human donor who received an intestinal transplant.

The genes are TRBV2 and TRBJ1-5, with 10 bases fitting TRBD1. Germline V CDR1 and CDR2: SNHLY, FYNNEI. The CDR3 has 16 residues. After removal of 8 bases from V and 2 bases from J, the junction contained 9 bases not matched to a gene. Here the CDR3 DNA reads TGTGCCAGCCAAAGACAGGGGGCGCAGGGCAATCAGCCCCAGCATTTT. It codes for CASQRQGAQGNQPQHF. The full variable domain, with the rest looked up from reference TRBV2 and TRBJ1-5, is EPEVTQTPSHQVTQMGQEVILRCVPISNHLYFYWYRQILGQKVEFLVSFYNNEISEKSEIFDDQFSVERPDGSNFTLKIRSTKLEDSAMYFCASQRQGAQGNQPQHFGDGTRLSIL.

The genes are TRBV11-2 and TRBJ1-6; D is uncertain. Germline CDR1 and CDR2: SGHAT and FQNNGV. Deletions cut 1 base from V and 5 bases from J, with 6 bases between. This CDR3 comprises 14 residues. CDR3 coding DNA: TGTGCCAGCAGCTTAGTAGCCAATAATTCACCCCTCCACTTT. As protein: CASSLVANNSPLHF.

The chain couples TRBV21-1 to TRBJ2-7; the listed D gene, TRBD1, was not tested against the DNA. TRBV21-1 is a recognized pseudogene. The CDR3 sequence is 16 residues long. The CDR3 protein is CASSPRTGGNSYEQYF. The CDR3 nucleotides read TGTGCCAGCAGCCCCAGGACAGGGGGGAACTCCTACGAGCAGTACTTC.

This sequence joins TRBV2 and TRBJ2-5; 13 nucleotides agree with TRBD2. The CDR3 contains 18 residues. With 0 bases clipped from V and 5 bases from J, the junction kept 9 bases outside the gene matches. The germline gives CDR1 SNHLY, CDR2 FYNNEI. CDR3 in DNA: TGTGCCAGCAGTGAAGCTCCGAGACTAGCGGGAGGAAGGGAGACCCAGTACTTC. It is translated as CASSEAPRLAGGRETQYF.

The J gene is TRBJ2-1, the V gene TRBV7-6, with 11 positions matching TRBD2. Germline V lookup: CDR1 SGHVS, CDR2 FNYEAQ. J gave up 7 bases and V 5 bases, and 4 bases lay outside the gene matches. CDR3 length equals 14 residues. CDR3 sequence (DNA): TGTGCCAGCAGCCACCGACTAGCGGGGAATGAGCAGTTCTTC. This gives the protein CASSHRLAGNEQFF. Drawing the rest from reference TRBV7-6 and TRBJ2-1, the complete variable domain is GAGVSQSPRYKVTKRGQDVALRCDPISGHVSLYWYRQALGQGPEFLTYFNYEAQQDKSGLPNDRFSAERPEGSISTLTIQRTEQRDSAMYRCASSHRLAGNEQFFGPGTRLTVL.

The CDR3 nucleotides read TGTGCCAGCAGTCGAACGGGACAGGGATGGTACGAGCAGTACTTC. It codes for CASSRTGQGWYEQYF. The chain combines TRBV6-5 with TRBJ2-7; 9 bases line up with TRBD1. CDR1 is MNHEY, CDR2 SVGAGI, per germline. Germline trimming cut 5 bases from V and 4 bases from J; bases unmatched to any gene: 9. The CDR3 contains 15 residues.

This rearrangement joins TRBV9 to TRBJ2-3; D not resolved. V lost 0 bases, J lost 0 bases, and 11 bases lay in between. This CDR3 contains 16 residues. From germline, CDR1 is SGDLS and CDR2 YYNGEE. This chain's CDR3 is CASSVDQRPSTDTQYF. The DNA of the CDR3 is TGTGCCAGCAGCGTAGACCAGCGCCCTAGCACAGATACGCAGTATTTT.

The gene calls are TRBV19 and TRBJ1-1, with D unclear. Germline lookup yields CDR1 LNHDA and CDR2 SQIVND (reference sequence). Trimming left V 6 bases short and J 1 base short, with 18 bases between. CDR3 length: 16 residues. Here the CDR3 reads CASRTLWETKNTEAFF. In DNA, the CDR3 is TGTGCCAGTAGGACCCTGTGGGAGACCAAGAACACTGAAGCTTTCTTT.

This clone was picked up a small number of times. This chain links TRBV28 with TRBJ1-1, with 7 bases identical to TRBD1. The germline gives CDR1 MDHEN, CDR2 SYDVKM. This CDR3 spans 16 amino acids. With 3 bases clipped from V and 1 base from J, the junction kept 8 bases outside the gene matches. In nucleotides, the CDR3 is TGTGCCAGCAGTTTGGGGAACAGGGGTAGGAACACTGAAGCTTTCTTT. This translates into CASSLGNRGRNTEAFF.

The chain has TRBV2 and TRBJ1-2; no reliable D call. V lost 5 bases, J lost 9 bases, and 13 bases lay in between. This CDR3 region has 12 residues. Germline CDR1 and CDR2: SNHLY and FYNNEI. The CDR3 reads CASSREGDRYTF. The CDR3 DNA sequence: TGTGCCAGCAGTCGCGAAGGAGACCGCTACACCTTC.

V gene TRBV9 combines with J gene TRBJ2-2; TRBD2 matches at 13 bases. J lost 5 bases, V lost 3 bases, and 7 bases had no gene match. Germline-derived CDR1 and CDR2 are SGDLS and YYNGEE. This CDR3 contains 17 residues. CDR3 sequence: CASSERLAGGLTGELFF. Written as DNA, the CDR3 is TGTGCCAGCAGCGAACGACTAGCGGGGGGATTGACCGGGGAGCTGTTTTTT.

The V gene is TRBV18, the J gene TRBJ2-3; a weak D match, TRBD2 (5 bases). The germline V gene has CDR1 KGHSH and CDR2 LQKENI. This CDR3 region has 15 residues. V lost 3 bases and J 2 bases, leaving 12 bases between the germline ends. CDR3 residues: CASSPFAGDTDTQYF. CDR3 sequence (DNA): TGTGCCAGCTCACCCTTCGCGGGCGACACAGATACGCAGTATTTT. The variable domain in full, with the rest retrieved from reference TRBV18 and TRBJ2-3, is NAGVMQNPRHLVRRRGQEARLRCSPMKGHSHVYWYRQLPEEGLKFMVYLQKENIIDESGMPKERFSAEFPKEGPSILRIQQVVRGDSAAYFCASSPFAGDTDTQYFGPGTRLTVL.

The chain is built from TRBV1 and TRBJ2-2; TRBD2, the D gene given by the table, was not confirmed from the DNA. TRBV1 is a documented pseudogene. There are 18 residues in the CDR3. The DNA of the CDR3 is TGCACCAGCAGCCAAGATAGACTAGCGGGGGAGAACACCGGGGAGCTGTTTTTT. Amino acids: CTSSQDRLAGENTGELFF.

Here the CDR3 reads CASSFRDYGYTF. In nucleotides, the CDR3 is TGTGCCAGCAGCTTCCGGGACTATGGCTACACCTTC. The V and J genes are TRBV11-2 and TRBJ1-2; D not resolved. The CDR3 is 12 amino acids. Deletions cut 3 bases from V and 3 bases from J, with 5 bases between. Germline loops: CDR1 SGHAT, CDR2 FQNNGV.

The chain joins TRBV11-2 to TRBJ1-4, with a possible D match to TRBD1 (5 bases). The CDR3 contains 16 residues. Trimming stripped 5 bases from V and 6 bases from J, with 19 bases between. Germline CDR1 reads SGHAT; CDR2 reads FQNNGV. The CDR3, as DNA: TGTGCCAGCAGCCCATTTATGCTAGGGGCGGATGAAAAACTGTTTTTT. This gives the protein CASSPFMLGADEKLFF.

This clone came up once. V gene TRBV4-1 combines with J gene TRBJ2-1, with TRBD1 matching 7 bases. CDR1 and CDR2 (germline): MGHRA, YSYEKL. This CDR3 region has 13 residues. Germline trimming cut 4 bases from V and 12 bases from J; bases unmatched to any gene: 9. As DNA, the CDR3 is TGCGCCAGCAGCCTGGTTAGGGGGCCGGGGCAGTTCTTC. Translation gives CASSLVRGPGQFF.

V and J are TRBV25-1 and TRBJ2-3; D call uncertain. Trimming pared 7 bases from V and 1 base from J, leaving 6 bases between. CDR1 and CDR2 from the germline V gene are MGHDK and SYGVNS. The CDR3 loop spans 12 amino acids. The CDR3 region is CASTRGTDTQYF. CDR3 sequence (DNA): TGTGCCAGCACCCGAGGCACAGATACGCAGTATTTT.

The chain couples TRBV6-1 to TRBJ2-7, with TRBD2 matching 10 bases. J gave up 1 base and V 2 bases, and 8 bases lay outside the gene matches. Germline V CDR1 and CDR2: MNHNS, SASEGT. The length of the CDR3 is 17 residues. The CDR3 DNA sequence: TGTGCCAGCAGTGAATCGAGCGGGGGGGGAGTATCCTACGAGCAGTACTTC. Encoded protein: CASSESSGGGVSYEQYF.

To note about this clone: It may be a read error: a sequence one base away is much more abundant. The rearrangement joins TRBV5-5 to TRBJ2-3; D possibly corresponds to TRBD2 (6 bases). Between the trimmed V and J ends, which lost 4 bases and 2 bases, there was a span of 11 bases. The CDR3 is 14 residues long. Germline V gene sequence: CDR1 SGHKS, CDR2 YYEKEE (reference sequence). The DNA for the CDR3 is TGTGCCAGCAGCAGGGGACTTTACACAGATACGCAGTATTTT. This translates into CASSRGLYTDTQYF.